Below, 22 T cell receptor beta chains from the same sample are listed, as sequenced in a study of shared clonotypes between healthy human individuals. The data were produced by immunoSEQ multiplex PCR, yet TCRdb's version contains in-frame clones alone and is incomplete. The sample holds some 630,000 clones, roughly 78% seen once. Sequenced: memory CD4+ T cells sorted from blood. This sample's subset: CD45RA-negative fraction. The source of these receptors is a woman aged 25 to 39 in good health.

In the case of this clone: Other DNA sequences from this sample encode an identical CDR3 as well. The J gene is TRBJ2-5, the V gene TRBV18; no firm D call. V lost 2 bases to trimming and J lost 2 bases, with 6 bases between them. The germline CDR1 and CDR2 sequences are KGHSH and LQKENI. The CDR3 consists of 13 residues. The CDR3 is CASSPGTQETQYF. The CDR3 DNA reads as TGTGCCAGCTCACCAGGTACTCAAGAGACCCAGTACTTC.

DNA for the CDR3: TGTGCCAGCAGCTACTCAGGAGGGAATCAGCCCCAGCATTTT. Protein: CASSYSGGNQPQHF. The chain joins TRBV7-9 to TRBJ1-5, with no clear D. This CDR3 spans 14 amino acids. Trimming cost V 4 bases and J 4 bases, with 11 bases left between them. Germline CDR1 and CDR2: SEHNR and FQNEAQ (reference sequence).

The chain joins TRBV19 to TRBJ2-2; D is tentatively TRBD1 or TRBD2 (7 bases each). There are 16 residues in the CDR3. CDR1 LNHDA and CDR2 SQIVND come from the germline V gene (reference sequence). The germline V and J ends were trimmed by 7 bases and 6 bases, with 21 bases remaining between them. CDR3 sequence: CASKVGGSGNAGELFF. The CDR3 region has the DNA TGTGCCAGTAAGGTAGGGGGCAGCGGGAATGCCGGGGAGCTGTTTTTT.

This chain links TRBV7-9 with TRBJ1-2; maybe TRBD1 (6 bases). This CDR3 contains 14 residues. Per germline, CDR1 SEHNR and CDR2 FQNEAQ (reference sequence). The V gene lost 1 base and the J gene lost 5 bases, with 11 bases spanning the gap. CDR3 loop: CASSLGGTRYGYTF. The DNA for the CDR3 is TGTGCCAGCAGCTTAGGGGGGACACGGTATGGCTACACCTTC. The full variable domain, rest sourced from reference TRBV7-9 and TRBJ1-2, is DTGVSQNPRHKITKRGQNVTFRCDPISEHNRLYWYRQTLGQGPEFLTYFQNEAQLEKSRLLSDRFSAERPKGSFSTLEIQRTEQGDSAMYLCASSLGGTRYGYTFGSGTRLTVV.

This clone appeared once. A single base is all that separates this from a far larger clone, so a read error is likely. The gene calls are TRBV6-6 and TRBJ2-6; D not certain. Per germline, CDR1 MNHNY and CDR2 SVGAGI (reference sequence). V lost 4 bases to trimming and J lost 4 bases, with 2 bases between them. The CDR3 spans 12 residues. This CDR3 reads CASSSGANVLTF. CDR3 nucleotide sequence: TGTGCCAGCAGTTCAGGGGCCAACGTCCTGACTTTC.

This chain links TRBV28 with TRBJ2-1; the D gene could be TRBD1 or TRBD2 (5 bases each). V was cut by 6 bases and J by 2 bases, with 14 bases left in between. This CDR3 comprises 15 residues. Germline values: CDR1 MDHEN, CDR2 SYDVKM. The CDR3 region has the DNA TGTGCCAGCAGGGACGGGACGGAGACCTACAATGAGCAGTTCTTC. It encodes CASRDGTETYNEQFF.

The rearrangement uses TRBV28 and TRBJ2-1; 11 bases are shared with TRBD1. Germline CDR1 and CDR2: MDHEN and SYDVKM. Trimming removed 2 bases from V and 9 bases from J; junction bases left unmatched: 6. The CDR3 has 15 residues. For the CDR3, the DNA is TGTGCCAGCAGTTTACCCAGGACAGGGGGCGCTGAGCAGTTCTTC. This sequence encodes CASSLPRTGGAEQFF.

J is TRBJ1-6 and V is TRBV9; D is unresolved. CDR1 and CDR2 (germline): SGDLS, YYNGEE. The CDR3 spans 16 residues. V lost 0 bases and J lost 9, with 16 bases in between. The CDR3 here is CASSVASGMGGSPLHF. CDR3 nucleotides: TGTGCCAGCAGCGTAGCTTCCGGAATGGGCGGTTCACCCCTCCACTTT.

This clone has a count of ten or more. The chain couples TRBV5-4 to TRBJ2-4; 7 nucleotides agree with TRBD1. This CDR3 is 14 amino acids long. The junction had 10 bases not matched to a gene; V was cut back by 4 bases and J by 9 bases. In germline, CDR1 is SGHNT, CDR2 YYREEE (reference sequence). The CDR3 sequence is CASSQDRASGIQYF. CDR3 DNA sequence: TGTGCCAGCAGCCAAGACAGGGCTTCGGGCATTCAGTACTTC.

Concerning this clone: A read error is the likely source, as a far larger clone sits one nucleotide away. This sample also contains other DNA sequences that code for the same CDR3. The rearrangement links TRBV29-1 to TRBJ2-3; 7 bases align to TRBD2. V was pared by 4 bases and J by 4 bases, with 2 bases of the junction left unmatched. Germline assignment: CDR1 SQVTM and CDR2 ANQGSEA. The length of the CDR3 is 12 residues. The CDR3 loop reads CSVGGGPDTQYF. CDR3 bases: TGCAGCGTTGGGGGGGGTCCAGATACGCAGTATTTT.

This clone was seen a handful of times. This chain uses TRBV30 with TRBJ2-3; D unresolved. This CDR3 contains 15 residues. V was trimmed by 3 bases and J by 1 base, leaving 14 bases between them. In germline, CDR1 is GTSNPN, CDR2 SVGIG (reference sequence). The CDR3 spells CAWRPRPYRTDTQYF. The CDR3 DNA reads TGTGCCTGGAGGCCTAGGCCTTATCGCACAGATACGCAGTATTTT.

V and J are TRBV5-1 and TRBJ2-1; D is possibly TRBD2 (5 bases). Germline CDR1 is SGHRS and CDR2 is YFSETQ. The germline V and J ends were trimmed by 3 bases and 6 bases, with 13 bases remaining between them. CDR3 length: 14 amino acids. Here the CDR3 reads CASSSGVASNEQFF. In DNA, the CDR3 is TGCGCCAGCAGCTCCGGGGTCGCGAGCAATGAGCAGTTCTTC.

This clone has at least ten counts. This chain connects TRBV10-2 to TRBJ2-2; D is uncertain. This CDR3 region has 13 residues. V gave up 8 bases and J gave up 8 bases, with 15 bases separating them. CDR1 WSHSY and CDR2 SAAADI come from the germline V gene. The CDR3 region has the DNA TGCGCCAGCGGTGGCGGCCCCTGGGGGGAGCTGTTTTTT. Translating gives CASGGGPWGELFF.

The chain combines TRBV18 with TRBJ1-4, with D uncertain. From germline, CDR1 is KGHSH and CDR2 LQKENI. The CDR3 has 15 amino acids. The V end lost 2 bases, the J end lost 0 bases, and 7 bases lay between the germline ends. The CDR3 sequence: CASSPSTSTNEKLFF. CDR3 sequence (DNA): TGTGCCAGCTCACCATCAACCTCAACTAATGAAAAACTGTTTTTT.

The chain employs TRBV28 and TRBJ2-7, with 9 bases matching TRBD1. V trimming: 6 bases; J trimming: 0 bases; junction bases outside the gene matches: 12. CDR3 length: 17 residues. Germline CDR1 is MDHEN and CDR2 is SYDVKM. The CDR3 is CASSSHLGTGSSYEQYF. CDR3 bases: TGTGCCAGCAGCAGTCACCTCGGGACAGGGAGCTCCTACGAGCAGTACTTC.

The table lists this clone with a count of one. The V and J genes are TRBV28 and TRBJ2-7, with 8 bases lining up with TRBD2. Germline values: CDR1 MDHEN, CDR2 SYDVKM. V shed 7 bases and J 2 bases; nucleotides not matched to a gene: 7. The CDR3 totals 14 residues. The CDR3 region is CASTPGGATYEQYF. In nucleotides, the CDR3 is TGTGCCAGCACCCCGGGGGGGGCCACCTACGAGCAGTACTTC.

The V call is TRBV27, the J call TRBJ2-2; 11 positions agree with TRBD1. The CDR3 runs 17 residues. Germline CDR1 reads MNHEY; CDR2 reads SMNVEV (reference sequence). V trimming: 0 bases; J trimming: 6 bases; junction bases outside the gene matches: 6. This CDR3 reads CASSLSVGQGVSGELFF. CDR3 DNA sequence: TGTGCCAGCAGTTTATCGGTGGGACAGGGGGTATCCGGGGAGCTGTTTTTT.

The gene calls are TRBV21-1 and TRBJ2-3; the D call of TRBD1 is as the table states it, not checked on the DNA. TRBV21-1 is flagged as a pseudogene. This CDR3 is built from 18 residues. The CDR3 reads CASSPTLRQGDSTDTQYF. The CDR3 bases are TGTGCCAGCAGCCCTACACTCAGACAGGGCGACAGCACAGATACGCAGTATTTT.

In its sample, this clone was seen a few times. The gene calls are TRBV10-1 and TRBJ1-1; D possibly corresponds to TRBD1 (5 bases). CDR3 size: 15 residues. Trimming cost V 7 bases and J 2 bases, with 17 bases left between them. Looked up from germline, CDR1 is WNHNN and CDR2 is SYGVQD (reference sequence). Here the CDR3 reads CASKVGRVINTEAFF. The DNA for the CDR3 is TGCGCCAGCAAAGTTGGCAGGGTCATCAACACTGAAGCTTTCTTT.

A note on this clone: Within the sample, other DNA sequences also encode this same CDR3. The chain couples TRBV6-5 to TRBJ1-5, with TRBD1 matching 7 bases. There are 13 residues in the CDR3. J was trimmed by 7 bases and V by 4 bases; bases with no gene match: 4. Germline assignment: CDR1 MNHEY and CDR2 SVGAGI. Written as DNA, the CDR3 is TGTGCCAGCAGTTTGACAGGGAACCAGCCCCAGCATTTT. This translates into CASSLTGNQPQHF.

This chain uses TRBV30 with TRBJ2-5; D unclear. The CDR3 totals 14 residues. V was shortened by 0 bases and J by 2 bases, with 10 bases between the two germline ends. Germline lookup yields CDR1 GTSNPN and CDR2 SVGIG (reference sequence). The CDR3 coding sequence is TGTGCCTGGAGTGTACGTCGGACGCAAGAGACCCAGTACTTC. Translated: CAWSVRRTQETQYF.

The chain employs TRBV5-1 and TRBJ2-5; D might be TRBD1 (7 bases). The CDR3 is made up of 15 amino acids. Germline V CDR1 and CDR2: SGHRS, YFSETQ. V was clipped by 2 bases and J by 4 bases, with 15 bases between them. The CDR3 region is CASSFGSGGGETQYF. The CDR3 region has the DNA TGCGCCAGCAGCTTCGGGTCAGGGGGAGGAGAGACCCAGTACTTC.